This TCR beta chain was identified during a study of spatial heterogeneity in lung cancer. Study details: Roughly 2 years after resection was the median timing of the follow-up PBMC samples, which were sequenced when available. Overall study findings and caveats: Tumor TCRs that were ubiquitous and expanded showed up in blood more at resection than follow-up.

Time point indicated: blood at routine non-recurrence follow-up after resection. Whole RNA was taken from tumor, nontumor lung or frozen PBMC; it was then sequenced unsorted. The table lists this clonotype with many counts. Its antigen is currently unknown. Every TCR cDNA molecule bore a unique molecular identifier. TCRdb re-derived calls from the 5' RACE reads in MiXCR, one entry per CDR3 protein. The data show around 30,000 distinct CDR3 sequences, approximately 6% seen once. The origin of this receptor is a male donor with early-stage non-small cell lung cancer. The material was PBMCs, obtained at follow-up.

CDR3 amino acids: CASSQVTSVENEQFF. The CDR3 region has the DNA TGCGCCAGCAGCCAAGTAACTAGCGTGGAGAATGAGCAGTTCTTC. The genes are TRBV4-1 and TRBJ2-1, with 7 bases aligning to TRBD2. J gave up 7 bases and V 1 base, and 7 bases lay outside the gene matches. Germline V gene data show CDR1 as MGHRA and CDR2 as YSYEKL. The length of the CDR3 is 15 residues.